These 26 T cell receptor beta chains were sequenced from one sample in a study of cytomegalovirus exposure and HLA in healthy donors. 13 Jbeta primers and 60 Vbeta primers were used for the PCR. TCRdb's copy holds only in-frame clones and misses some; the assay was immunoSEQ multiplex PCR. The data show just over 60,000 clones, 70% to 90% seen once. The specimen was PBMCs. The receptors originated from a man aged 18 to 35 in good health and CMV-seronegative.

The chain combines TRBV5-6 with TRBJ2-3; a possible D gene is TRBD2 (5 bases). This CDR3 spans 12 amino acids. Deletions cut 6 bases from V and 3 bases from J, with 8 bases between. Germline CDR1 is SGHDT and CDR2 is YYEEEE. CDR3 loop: CASTRGTDTQYF. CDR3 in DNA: TGTGCCAGCACCCGGGGTACAGATACGCAGTATTTT.

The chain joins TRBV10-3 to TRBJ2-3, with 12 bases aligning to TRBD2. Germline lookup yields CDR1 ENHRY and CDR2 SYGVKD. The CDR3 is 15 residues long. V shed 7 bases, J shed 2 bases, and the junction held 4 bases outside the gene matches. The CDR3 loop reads CAIKRTSGDTDTQYF. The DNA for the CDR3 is TGTGCCATCAAAAGGACTAGCGGGGACACAGATACGCAGTATTTT.

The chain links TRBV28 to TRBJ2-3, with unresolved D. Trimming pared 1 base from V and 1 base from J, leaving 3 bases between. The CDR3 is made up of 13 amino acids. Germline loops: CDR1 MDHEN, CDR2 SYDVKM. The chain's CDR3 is CASSLSGTDTQYF. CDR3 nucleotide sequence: TGTGCCAGCAGTTTATCGGGCACAGATACGCAGTATTTT.

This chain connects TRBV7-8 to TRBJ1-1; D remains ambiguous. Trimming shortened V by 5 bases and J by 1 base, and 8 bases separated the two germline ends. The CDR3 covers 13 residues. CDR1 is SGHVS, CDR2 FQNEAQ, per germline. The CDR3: CASSQRGNTEAFF. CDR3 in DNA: TGTGCCAGCAGCCAGCGGGGGAACACTGAAGCTTTCTTT.

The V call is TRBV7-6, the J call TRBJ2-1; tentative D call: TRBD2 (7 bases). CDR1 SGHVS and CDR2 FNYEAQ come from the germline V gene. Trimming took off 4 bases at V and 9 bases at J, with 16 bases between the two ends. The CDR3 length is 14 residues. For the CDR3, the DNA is TGTGCCAGCAGCTCCTCCGGGGGGCCGGGTGAGCAGTTCTTC. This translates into CASSSSGGPGEQFF. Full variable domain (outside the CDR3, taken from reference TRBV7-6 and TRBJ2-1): GAGVSQSPRYKVTKRGQDVALRCDPISGHVSLYWYRQALGQGPEFLTYFNYEAQQDKSGLPNDRFSAERPEGSISTLTIQRTEQRDSAMYRCASSSSGGPGEQFFGPGTRLTVL.

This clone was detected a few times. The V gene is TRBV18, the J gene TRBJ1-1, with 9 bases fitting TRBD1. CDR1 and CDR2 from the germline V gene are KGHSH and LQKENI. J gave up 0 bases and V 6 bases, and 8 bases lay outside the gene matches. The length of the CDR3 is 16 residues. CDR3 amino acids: CASSQTGTGLNTEAFF. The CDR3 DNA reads TGTGCCAGCTCTCAAACCGGGACAGGGCTGAACACTGAAGCTTTCTTT.

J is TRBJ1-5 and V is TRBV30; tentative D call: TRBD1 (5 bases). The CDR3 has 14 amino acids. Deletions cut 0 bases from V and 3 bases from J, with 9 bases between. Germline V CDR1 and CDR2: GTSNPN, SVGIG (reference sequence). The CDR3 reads CAWSVDSFNQPQHF. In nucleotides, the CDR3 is TGTGCCTGGAGTGTAGACAGCTTCAATCAGCCCCAGCATTTT.

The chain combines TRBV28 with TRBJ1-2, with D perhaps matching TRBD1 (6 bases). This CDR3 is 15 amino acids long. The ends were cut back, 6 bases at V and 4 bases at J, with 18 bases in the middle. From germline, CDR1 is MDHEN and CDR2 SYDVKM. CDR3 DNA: TGTGCCAGCAGCGCGAGGGGGATATTGTCCTATGGCTACACCTTC. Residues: CASSARGILSYGYTF.

Written as DNA, the CDR3 is TGTGCCAGCAGCTCCTGGGGAGCAACTAATGAAAAACTGTTTTTT. Translated: CASSSWGATNEKLFF. This chain connects TRBV21-1 to TRBJ1-4. TRBV21-1 is a documented pseudogene. The CDR3 length is 15 residues.

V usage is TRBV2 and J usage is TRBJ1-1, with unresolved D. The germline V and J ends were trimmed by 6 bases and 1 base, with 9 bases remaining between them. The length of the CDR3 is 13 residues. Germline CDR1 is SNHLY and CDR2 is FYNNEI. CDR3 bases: TGTGCCAGCAGCCGACACCCGAACACTGAAGCTTTCTTT. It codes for CASSRHPNTEAFF.

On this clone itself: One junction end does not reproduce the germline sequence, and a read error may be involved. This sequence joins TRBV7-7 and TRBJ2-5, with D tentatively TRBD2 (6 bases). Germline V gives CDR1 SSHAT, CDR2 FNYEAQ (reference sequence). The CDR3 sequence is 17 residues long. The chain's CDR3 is CASSLAMGGSGKETQYF. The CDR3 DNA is TGTGCTAGCAGCTTAGCTATGGGTGGTAGCGGAAAAGAGACCCAGTACTTC. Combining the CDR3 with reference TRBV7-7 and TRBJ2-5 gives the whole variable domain GAGVSQSPRYKVTKRGQDVTLRCDPISSHATLYWYQQALGQGPEFLTYFNYEAQPDKSGLPSDRFSAERPEGSISTLTIQRTEQRDSAMYRCASSLAMGGSGKETQYFGPGTRLLVL.

In nucleotides, the CDR3 is TGTGCCAGCAGCTTTGGCCCAGGGAGGGGCCAAGAGACCCAGTACTTC. Translating gives CASSFGPGRGQETQYF. The chain recombines TRBV5-6 with TRBJ2-5; TRBD2 matches 7 bases. The junction had 8 bases not matched to a gene; V was cut back by 2 bases and J by 1 base. The CDR3 has 16 residues. CDR1 and CDR2 from the germline V gene are SGHDT and YYEEEE. Filled out from reference TRBV5-6 and TRBJ2-5, the complete variable domain reads DAGVTQSPTHLIKTRGQQVTLRCSPKSGHDTVSWYQQALGQGPQFIFQYYEEEERQRGNFPDRFSGHQFPNYSSELNVNALLLGDSALYLCASSFGPGRGQETQYFGPGTRLLVL.

The CDR3 sequence: CASSPQGYSYEQYF. In DNA form, the CDR3 reads TGTGCCAGCAGCCCCCAGGGCTACTCCTACGAGCAGTACTTC. The J gene is TRBJ2-7, the V gene TRBV13; D is perhaps TRBD1 (5 bases). This CDR3 spans 14 amino acids. Germline V gene sequence: CDR1 PRHDT, CDR2 FYEKMQ (reference sequence). Trimming cost V 5 bases and J 0 bases, with 11 bases left between them.

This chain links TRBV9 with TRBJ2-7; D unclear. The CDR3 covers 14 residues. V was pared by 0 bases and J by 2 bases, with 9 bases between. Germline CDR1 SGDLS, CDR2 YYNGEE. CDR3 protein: CASSVDGETYEQYF. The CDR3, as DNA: TGTGCCAGCAGCGTAGACGGTGAAACCTACGAGCAGTACTTC.

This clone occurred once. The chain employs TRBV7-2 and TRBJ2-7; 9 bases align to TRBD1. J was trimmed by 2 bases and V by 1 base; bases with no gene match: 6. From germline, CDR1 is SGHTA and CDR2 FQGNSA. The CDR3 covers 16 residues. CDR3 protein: CASSLDAGTGTYEQYF. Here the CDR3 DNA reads TGTGCCAGCAGCTTAGATGCTGGGACAGGGACCTACGAGCAGTACTTC.

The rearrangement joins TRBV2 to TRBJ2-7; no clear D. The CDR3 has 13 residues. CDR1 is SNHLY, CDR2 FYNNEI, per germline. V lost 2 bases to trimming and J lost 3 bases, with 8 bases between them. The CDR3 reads CASSEYSLYEQYF. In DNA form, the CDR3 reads TGTGCCAGCAGTGAATACAGCCTCTACGAGCAGTACTTC.

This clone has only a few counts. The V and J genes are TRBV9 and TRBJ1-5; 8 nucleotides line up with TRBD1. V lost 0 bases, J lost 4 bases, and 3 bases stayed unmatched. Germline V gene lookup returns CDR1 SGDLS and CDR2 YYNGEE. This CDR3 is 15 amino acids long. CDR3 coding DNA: TGTGCCAGCAGCGTAGGACAGGGGTCGAATCAGCCCCAGCATTTT. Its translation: CASSVGQGSNQPQHF. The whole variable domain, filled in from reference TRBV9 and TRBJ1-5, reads DSGVTQTPKHLITATGQRVTLRCSPRSGDLSVYWYQQSLDQGLQFLIQYYNGEERAKGNILERFSAQQFPDLHSELNLSSLELGDSALYFCASSVGQGSNQPQHFGDGTRLSIL.

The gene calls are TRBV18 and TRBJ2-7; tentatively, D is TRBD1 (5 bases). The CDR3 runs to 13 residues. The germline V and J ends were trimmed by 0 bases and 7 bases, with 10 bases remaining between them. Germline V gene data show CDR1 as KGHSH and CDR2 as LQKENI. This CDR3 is CASSPPGDSEQYF. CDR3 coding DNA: TGTGCCAGCTCACCACCGGGCGACAGTGAGCAGTACTTC.

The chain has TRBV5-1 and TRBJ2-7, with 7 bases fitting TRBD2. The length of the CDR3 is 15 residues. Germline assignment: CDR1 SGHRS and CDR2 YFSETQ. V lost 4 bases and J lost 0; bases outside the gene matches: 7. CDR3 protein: CASSPLRGDSYEQYF. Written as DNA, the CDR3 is TGCGCCAGCAGCCCCTTACGGGGGGACTCCTACGAGCAGTACTTC.

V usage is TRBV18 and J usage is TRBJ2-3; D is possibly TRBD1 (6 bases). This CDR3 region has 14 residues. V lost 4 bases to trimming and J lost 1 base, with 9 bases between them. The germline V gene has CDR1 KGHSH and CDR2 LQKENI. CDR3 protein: CASSRGPGTDTQYF. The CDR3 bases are TGTGCCAGCTCACGGGGGCCAGGCACAGATACGCAGTATTTT.

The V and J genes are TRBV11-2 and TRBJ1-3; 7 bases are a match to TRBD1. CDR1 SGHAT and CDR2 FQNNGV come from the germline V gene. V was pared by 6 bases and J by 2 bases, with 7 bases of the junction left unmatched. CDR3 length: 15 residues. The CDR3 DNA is TGTGCCAGCAGGTCACAGGGGAGTGCTGGAAACACCATATATTTT. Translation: CASRSQGSAGNTIYF.

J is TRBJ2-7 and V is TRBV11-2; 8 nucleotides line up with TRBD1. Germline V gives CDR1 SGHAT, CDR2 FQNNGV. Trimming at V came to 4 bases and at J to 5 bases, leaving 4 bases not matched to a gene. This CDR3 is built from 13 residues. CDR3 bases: TGTGCCAGCAGCTGGACAGGGTTCAACGAGCAGTACTTC. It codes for CASSWTGFNEQYF.

The CDR3 loop is CASSSSAGEQFF. CDR3 coding DNA: TGTGCCAGCAGCTCAAGTGCGGGTGAGCAGTTCTTC. The chain has TRBV5-4 and TRBJ2-1; perhaps TRBD2 as D (5 bases). CDR1 and CDR2 (germline): SGHNT, YYREEE (reference sequence). This CDR3 is 12 amino acids long. Trimming stripped 3 bases from V and 9 bases from J, with 10 bases between.

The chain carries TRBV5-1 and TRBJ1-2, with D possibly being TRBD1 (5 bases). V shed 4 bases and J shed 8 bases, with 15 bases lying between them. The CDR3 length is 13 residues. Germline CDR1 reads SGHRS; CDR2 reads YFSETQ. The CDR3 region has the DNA TGCGCCAGCAGCCCGGAAGGGGCGGGGGGCTACACCTTC. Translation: CASSPEGAGGYTF.

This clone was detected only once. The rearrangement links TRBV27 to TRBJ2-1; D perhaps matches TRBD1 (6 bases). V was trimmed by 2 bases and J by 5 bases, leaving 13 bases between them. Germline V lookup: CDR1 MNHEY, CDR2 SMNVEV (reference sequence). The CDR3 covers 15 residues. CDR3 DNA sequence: TGTGCCAGCAGTTTAACAGGGAACCCCAACAATGAGCAGTTCTTC. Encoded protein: CASSLTGNPNNEQFF.

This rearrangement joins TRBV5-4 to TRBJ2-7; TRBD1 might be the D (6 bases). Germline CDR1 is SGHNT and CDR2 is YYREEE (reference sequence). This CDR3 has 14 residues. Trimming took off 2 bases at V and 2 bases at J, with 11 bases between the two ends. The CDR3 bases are TGTGCCAGCAGCTTAAGGCAGGGGACCTACGAGCAGTACTTC. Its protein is CASSLRQGTYEQYF.